This TCR beta chain was found in a study of PD-1 blockade in classical Hodgkin lymphoma. Concerning this clone: Antigen specificity is unknown.

The trim removed 8 bases at V and 6 bases at J, leaving 16 bases unmatched. The CDR3 length is 15 residues. From germline, CDR1 is LGHNA and CDR2 YNFKEQ. After autologous stem cell transplantation all patients relapsed, and prior brentuximab vedotin exposure differed between cohorts. Magnetic negative selection was used to purify CD4+ T cells from PBMCs that had been thawed. Reported best responses ranged across complete response, partial response or progressive disease. Study observations and caveats: Reports described newly diagnosed patients as having lower baseline TCR diversity than healthy donors. Significant TCR diversity gains by C4D1 occurred in CD4+ but not CD8+ cells.

Clones were sequenced by immunoSEQ multiplex PCR, and TCRdb holds only the in-frame ones, with some missing. The sample carries about 35,000 clones, 75% to 95% recorded once. The chain links TRBV4-2 to TRBJ2-7, with 7 nucleotides matching TRBD2. This receptor was taken from a human donor with classical Hodgkin lymphoma. Here the sequenced sample was CD4+ T cells from blood, taken at baseline. In nucleotides, the CDR3 is TGTGCCAGCGGCCGGGGGGACGCTATAAACCCCGAGCAGTACTTC. Translated: CASGRGDAINPEQYF.